The rows below give T cell receptor beta chains drawn from one sample of a study of CD8+ T cells in alopecia areata. Sequencing used immunoSEQ multiplex PCR; TCRdb keeps in-frame clones, though not all of them. The data hold roughly 250,000 clones, with under 80% observed a single time. The sequencing here drew on CD4+ T cells sorted from blood, taken at week 0. The receptors come from a human donor with alopecia areata. Both conserved end residues are trimmed from each CDR3. Each record gives: V gene, CDR3 protein.

>TRBV30
AWALAGLETQY
>TRBV5-1
ASSLEAFSGEQF
>TRBV6-6
ASSYSPVSAEAF
>TRBV29-1
SVEGRPNTEAF
>TRBV30
AWSSLTAAF
>TRBV30
ASSQNTEAF
>TRBV29-1
SVEETGTYEQY
>TRBV13
ASSFAIRGGTDTQY
>TRBV29-1
SVEVGGPSGARNNIQF
>TRBV28
ASIQAGQGAYNEQF
>TRBV29-1
SVDPSTDTQY
>TRBV9
ASSVTGSQSYNEQF